The next 25 T cell receptor beta chains were all read from a single sample in a study of sequential checkpoint blockade in melanoma. The repertoire was sequenced with immunoSEQ multiplex PCR; TCRdb's copy has only in-frame clones and lacks some. The sample comprises some 1,100 clones, about a quarter of which are singletons, and 3.2% rests with the top ten. The sample's treatment: randomized to nivolumab then ipilimumab (arm A) or the reverse (arm B). The specimen was tumor tissue (inferred from file names), collected from a patient given nivolumab and ipilimumab in sequence. These receptors came from a human donor with melanoma.

The chain carries TRBV19 and TRBJ1-6, with a tentative D call TRBD1 (5 bases). The CDR3 is 14 residues long. The ends were cut back, 4 bases at V and 11 bases at J, with 15 bases in the middle. Germline-derived CDR1 and CDR2 are LNHDA and SQIVND (reference sequence). CDR3 sequence: CASSTKNLGAPLHF. The CDR3 DNA reads as TGTGCCAGTAGTACTAAGAATTTGGGGGCACCCCTCCACTTT.

This clone has a handful of counts. The chain couples TRBV6-8 to TRBJ1-5; possibly TRBD1 for D (5 bases). V gave up 6 bases and J gave up 6 bases, with 12 bases separating them. This CDR3 comprises 13 residues. Germline CDR1 MNHGY, CDR2 SAAAGT. CDR3 DNA sequence: TGTGCCAGCAGCCTACGGGGGAGTCAGCCCCAGCATTTT. It specifies CASSLRGSQPQHF.

This chain connects TRBV14 to TRBJ2-5, with TRBD2 matching 9 bases. Germline assignment: CDR1 SGHDN and CDR2 FVKESK. This CDR3 is 15 amino acids long. J was trimmed by 5 bases and V by 1 base; bases with no gene match: 5. The CDR3 DNA sequence: TGTGCCAGCAGCCAAGGAATTAGCGGGGGCGAGACCCAGTACTTC. Translating it yields CASSQGISGGETQYF.

V is TRBV5-1 and J is TRBJ1-1, with no clear D. The V gene lost 2 bases and the J gene lost 3 bases, with 11 bases spanning the gap. CDR1 and CDR2 (germline): SGHRS, YFSETQ. The CDR3 extends over 14 amino acids. CDR3: CASSLVVSDTEAFF. DNA of the CDR3: TGCGCCAGCAGCTTAGTGGTGTCGGACACTGAAGCTTTCTTT.

There are a few counts of this clone. The V call is TRBV18, the J call TRBJ1-1; TRBD1 matches 9 bases. Germline CDR1 KGHSH, CDR2 LQKENI. The CDR3 is 16 amino acids. With 0 bases clipped from V and 0 bases from J, the junction kept 2 bases outside the gene matches. The CDR3 spells CASSPPGQGLNTEAFF. The CDR3 DNA is TGTGCCAGCTCACCACCGGGACAGGGTTTGAACACTGAAGCTTTCTTT.

This clone was counted only a few times. This chain joins TRBV6-8 and TRBJ2-5; 11 bases are shared with TRBD2. Germline trimming cut 0 bases from V and 5 bases from J; bases unmatched to any gene: 5. The V gene's germline CDR1 is MNHGY and CDR2 SAAAGT. The length of the CDR3 is 16 residues. This CDR3 reads CASSYSASGRLETQYF. The CDR3 DNA is TGTGCCAGCAGTTACTCGGCTAGCGGGAGGCTGGAGACCCAGTACTTC.

The V call is TRBV6-8, the J call TRBJ2-3; TRBD2 agrees at 8 bases. The CDR3 is 14 amino acids. Trimming at V came to 2 bases and at J to 9 bases, leaving 7 bases not matched to a gene. Germline CDR1 reads MNHGY; CDR2 reads SAAAGT. CDR3 DNA sequence: TGTGCCAGCAGTTACCGCGGGGGGACGGGGACGCAGTATTTT. This sequence encodes CASSYRGGTGTQYF.

This rearrangement joins TRBV30 to TRBJ1-5; D remains unclear. This CDR3 region has 12 residues. CDR1 is GTSNPN and CDR2 is SVGIG in the germline V gene (reference sequence). Trimming stripped 0 bases from V and 9 bases from J, with 9 bases between. The CDR3 DNA is TGTGCCTGGAGTGTACGGGGAGGGCCCCAGCATTTT. Amino acids: CAWSVRGGPQHF.

The chain is built from TRBV18 and TRBJ1-4; D unresolved. Deletions cut 4 bases from V and 8 bases from J, with 14 bases between. Germline V CDR1 and CDR2: KGHSH, LQKENI. The CDR3 totals 14 residues. CDR3 residues: CASSRSTTGEKLFF. The CDR3 region has the DNA TGTGCCAGCTCACGGTCGACAACTGGGGAAAAACTGTTTTTT. The full variable domain, completed using reference TRBV18 and TRBJ1-4, is NAGVMQNPRHLVRRRGQEARLRCSPMKGHSHVYWYRQLPEEGLKFMVYLQKENIIDESGMPKERFSAEFPKEGPSILRIQQVVRGDSAAYFCASSRSTTGEKLFFGSGTQLSVL.

This chain uses TRBV28 with TRBJ1-5; no clear D. V was cut by 2 bases and J by 0 bases, with 11 bases left in between. This CDR3 comprises 16 residues. The germline V gene encodes CDR1 MDHEN and CDR2 SYDVKM. CDR3 loop: CASSLGPANSNQPQHF. CDR3 coding DNA: TGTGCCAGCAGTTTAGGGCCGGCAAATAGCAATCAGCCCCAGCATTTT.

The chain recombines TRBV14 with TRBJ2-5; 13 bases are a match to TRBD2. Trimming removed 1 base from V and 5 bases from J; junction bases left unmatched: 1. CDR3 size: 15 residues. Looked up from germline, CDR1 is SGHDN and CDR2 is FVKESK. The CDR3 DNA reads TGTGCCAGCAGCCAAGGACTAGCGGGAGGTGAGACCCAGTACTTC. This translates into CASSQGLAGGETQYF.

The chain employs TRBV18 and TRBJ2-2, with a weak D call TRBD2 (6 bases). Trimming pared 9 bases from V and 7 bases from J, leaving 21 bases between. Germline loops: CDR1 KGHSH, CDR2 LQKENI. The CDR3 loop spans 15 amino acids. CDR3 loop: CASHRDLGVGGELFF. CDR3 nucleotides: TGTGCCAGTCACCGGGACTTGGGAGTAGGCGGGGAGCTGTTTTTT.

The rearrangement joins TRBV12-1 to TRBJ2-1; the table's D gene call, TRBD1, was not cross checked with the DNA. TRBV12-1 is described as a pseudogene. The CDR3 is 15 residues long. CDR3 in DNA: TGTGCCAGCAGCTTTAGGCTCCCGGTTACAGCTGAGCAGTTCTTC. Protein sequence: CASSFRLPVTAEQFF.

This CDR3 reads CASSMGPSGSYEQYF. CDR3 DNA: TGTGCCAGTAGCATGGGGCCTAGCGGGAGTTACGAGCAGTACTTC. The V and J genes are TRBV19 and TRBJ2-7, with 10 bases lining up with TRBD2. J gave up 4 bases and V 6 bases, and 9 bases lay outside the gene matches. CDR1 and CDR2 (germline): LNHDA, SQIVND (reference sequence). The CDR3 sequence is 15 residues long.

The chain employs TRBV6-8 and TRBJ2-7; no clear D. The CDR3 totals 12 residues. Per germline, CDR1 MNHGY and CDR2 SAAAGT. The germline V and J ends were trimmed by 7 bases and 3 bases, with 10 bases remaining between them. The CDR3 DNA reads TGTGCCAGCACAGGATTACGCTACGAGCAGTACTTC. The encoded protein is CASTGLRYEQYF.

The genes are TRBV29-1 and TRBJ1-2; no clear D. The V gene lost 8 bases and the J gene lost 0 bases, with 13 bases spanning the gap. This CDR3 is built from 13 residues. Germline V lookup: CDR1 SQVTM, CDR2 ANQGSEA. The CDR3 region has the DNA TGCAGCACTACAGCAGGATCTAACTATGGCTACACCTTC. Translation gives CSTTAGSNYGYTF.

In the case of this clone: A junction boundary mismatches the germline segment, possibly from a read error. V and J are TRBV18 and TRBJ2-4; the D is unclear. Germline lookup yields CDR1 KGHSH and CDR2 LQKENI. The CDR3 runs to 14 residues. CDR3 nucleotides: TGTGCCAGCTCACCAGCCACAGCCCAAAACATTCAGTACTTC. Translation: CASSPATAQNIQYF.

This clone was observed a few times. The V gene is TRBV9, the J gene TRBJ2-1; tentatively, D is TRBD1 or TRBD2 (5 bases each). Trimming cost V 5 bases and J 15 bases, with 21 bases left between them. Germline-derived CDR1 and CDR2 are SGDLS and YYNGEE. The CDR3 covers 13 residues. The CDR3 DNA reads TGTGCCAGCAGTGGATCCGGGACCCTCTTGGGGTTCTTC. Translated, it gives CASSGSGTLLGFF.

This clone was counted only a few times. The V call is TRBV19, the J call TRBJ1-2; D is uncertain. V was shortened by 0 bases and J by 4 bases, with 6 bases between the two germline ends. CDR1 and CDR2 (germline): LNHDA, SQIVND (reference sequence). The CDR3 sequence is 13 residues long. CDR3 loop: CASSIETSYGYTF. CDR3 coding DNA: TGTGCCAGTAGTATAGAGACCAGCTATGGCTACACCTTC.

This clone is medium-sized within its sample. This chain connects TRBV11-3 to TRBJ2-1, with D perhaps TRBD2 (6 bases). Looked up from germline, CDR1 is SGHNT and CDR2 is YENEEA. The CDR3 has 15 amino acids. Trimming stripped 3 bases from V and 9 bases from J, with 18 bases between. CDR3 protein: CASSLLSGGSREQFF. In DNA form, the CDR3 reads TGTGCCAGCAGCTTGTTGTCTGGAGGGAGTCGTGAGCAGTTCTTC.

This clone was counted between two and nine times. This chain uses TRBV6-8 with TRBJ1-6, with 7 bases fitting TRBD1. Germline V gene data show CDR1 as MNHGY and CDR2 as SAAAGT. The CDR3 length is 14 residues. The ends lost 5 bases at V and 9 bases at J; junction bases unmatched: 7. The CDR3 protein is CASSAQGFGSPLHF. CDR3 sequence (DNA): TGTGCCAGCAGTGCACAGGGGTTTGGTTCACCCCTCCACTTT.

This clone counts as medium-sized (0.01 to 0.1%). The CDR3 bases are TGTGCCAGCAGCTTGGTGAGGGGATACAATGAGCAGTTCTTC. Protein sequence: CASSLVRGYNEQFF. The chain is built from TRBV11-3 and TRBJ2-1, with D possibly called TRBD1 or TRBD2 (5 bases each). Per germline, CDR1 SGHNT and CDR2 YENEEA. The V end was cut by 3 bases, the J end by 4 bases, with 10 bases between. The CDR3 sequence is 14 residues long.

The rearrangement joins TRBV12-5 to TRBJ2-3; no clear D gene. This CDR3 contains 12 residues. CDR1 is LGHNT, CDR2 FRNRAP, per germline. In nucleotides, the CDR3 is TGTGCCAGCACCCTGCGGATGGATACGCAGTATTTT. Amino acids: CASTLRMDTQYF.

By its share, this clone is medium-sized. V gene TRBV9 combines with J gene TRBJ1-1; unclear D gene. The CDR3 has 14 residues. V was cut by 4 bases and J by 7 bases, with 17 bases left in between. CDR1 is SGDLS and CDR2 is YYNGEE in the germline V gene. The CDR3 is CASSLYASSSEAFF. In DNA, the CDR3 is TGTGCCAGCAGCTTATACGCCTCGTCGAGTGAAGCTTTCTTT.

The CDR3 region is CASGLTTGLNTEAFF. For the CDR3, the DNA is TGTGCTAGTGGTTTGACGACAGGGCTGAACACTGAAGCTTTCTTT. The V call is TRBV12-5, the J call TRBJ1-1, with 7 bases identical to TRBD1. Germline trimming cut 2 bases from V and 0 bases from J; bases unmatched to any gene: 3. This CDR3 has 15 amino acids. The germline CDR1 and CDR2 sequences are LGHNT and FRNRAP.